This TCR beta chain was recorded in a study of blood T cell repertoires in COVID-19. Overall study context: From the United States, Italy and Spain came samples of acute and convalescent COVID-19. PBMCs, B-cell-depleted T cells, or T cells provided the cDNA or gDNA that made up the material.

CDR3 size: 17 residues. V lost 3 bases to trimming and J lost 5 bases, with 22 bases between them. CDR1 is MNHEY and CDR2 is SMNVEV in the germline V gene (reference sequence). The repertoire was sequenced with immunoSEQ multiplex PCR; TCRdb's copy has only in-frame clones and lacks some. The sample includes about 280,000 clones, approximately 85% of them seen just once. Sequenced input: peripheral blood. This chain joins TRBV27 and TRBJ1-1; perhaps TRBD1 as D (6 bases). The receptor was isolated from a man between 50 and 59 years old with active or convalescent COVID-19. CDR3 nucleotide sequence: TGTGCCAGCAGTTTCCTAATGGATAGGGACACCCCTACTGAAGCTTTCTTT. Its translation is CASSFLMDRDTPTEAFF.